A selection of T cell receptor beta chains follows, all from one sample in a study of T-cell reconstitution after alpha-beta-depleted transplantation in children. TCRdb itself ran the PCR reads through MiXCR, one entry per CDR3 protein. The table records about 270,000 distinct CDR3 sequences, approximately 9.8% of them present only once. The sample in question was PBMCs from the stem cell graft donor, obtained from the stem cell graft. The source of these receptors is a human donor who donated a stem cell graft to a child with SCID. Each CDR3 is given with its conserved first and last residue. Each record gives: V gene, D gene, J gene, clone size, CDR3 DNA, CDR3 protein. The D gene is left open where the match is weak. Size is omitted from some rows. Given values are once, few, many or a class for expanded clones.

v_gene: TRBV7-9; d_gene: NA; j_gene: TRBJ2-1; abundance: NA; CDR3nt: TGTGCCAGCAGCTTAGGGGAGCAGGCTTTAATCTTCTTC; CDR3aa: CASSLGEQALIFF
v_gene: TRBV5-1; d_gene: TRBD1; j_gene: TRBJ2-5; abundance: few; CDR3nt: TGCGCCAGCAGTCAAGCACCGGGACAGGGGGAAGAGACCCAGTACTTC; CDR3aa: CASSQAPGQGEETQYF
v_gene: TRBV9; d_gene: TRBD2; j_gene: TRBJ2-7; abundance: few; CDR3nt: TGTGCCAGCAGCGCTTCCAGCGGGGCAAACTCCTACGAGCAGTACTTC; CDR3aa: CASSASSGANSYEQYF
v_gene: TRBV25-1; d_gene: NA; j_gene: TRBJ1-6; abundance: few; CDR3nt: TGTGCCAGCAGGGGGGTCTTGACCCTCCACTTT; CDR3aa: CASRGVLTLHF
v_gene: TRBV20-1; d_gene: NA; j_gene: TRBJ1-2; abundance: few; CDR3nt: TGCAGTGCTAATCAGGGGAGCCACTATGGCTACACCTTC; CDR3aa: CSANQGSHYGYTF
v_gene: TRBV20-1; d_gene: NA; j_gene: TRBJ2-1; abundance: few; CDR3nt: TGCAGTGCTAGGAGGACAGGGAGGGATGAGCAGTTCTTC; CDR3aa: CSARRTGRDEQFF
v_gene: TRBV5-1; d_gene: NA; j_gene: TRBJ2-2; abundance: NA; CDR3nt: TGCGCCAGCAGCCTAGGGACATCTCGGAACACCGGGGAGCTGTTTTTT; CDR3aa: CASSLGTSRNTGELFF
v_gene: TRBV6-5; d_gene: NA; j_gene: TRBJ2-1; abundance: many; CDR3nt: TGTGCCAGCAGTTATCCCGAGCAGGGTGGATCCTACAATGAGCAGTTCTTC; CDR3aa: CASSYPEQGGSYNEQFF
v_gene: TRBV5-4; d_gene: NA; j_gene: TRBJ2-3; abundance: NA; CDR3nt: TGTGCCAGCAGCTTCGTAGCGGCGTCCGATACGCAGTATTTT; CDR3aa: CASSFVAASDTQYF
v_gene: TRBV5-1; d_gene: NA; j_gene: TRBJ1-1; abundance: many; CDR3nt: TGCGCCAGCAGCTTGAACTCGGCGAACACTGAAGCTTTCTTT; CDR3aa: CASSLNSANTEAFF
v_gene: TRBV20-1; d_gene: TRBD2; j_gene: TRBJ2-1; abundance: NA; CDR3nt: TGCAGTGCTCCCACCCCGGGGGGAACCTACAATGAGCAGTTCTTC; CDR3aa: CSAPTPGGTYNEQFF
v_gene: TRBV4-1; d_gene: TRBD1; j_gene: TRBJ2-7; abundance: NA; CDR3nt: TGCGCCAGCAGCCGACTAGGACAGGGCTACGAGCAGTACTTC; CDR3aa: CASSRLGQGYEQYF
v_gene: TRBV16; d_gene: NA; j_gene: TRBJ1-5; abundance: few; CDR3nt: TGTGCCAGCAGCCGTCCGGGGGTGAATCAGCCCCAGCATTTT; CDR3aa: CASSRPGVNQPQHF
v_gene: TRBV12-3/TRBV12-4; d_gene: NA; j_gene: TRBJ1-4; abundance: few; CDR3nt: TGTGCCAGCAGACCTCGGGGCCTTGAAAAACTGTTTTTT; CDR3aa: CASRPRGLEKLFF
v_gene: TRBV25-1; d_gene: NA; j_gene: TRBJ1-1; abundance: once; CDR3nt: TGTGCCAGCAGTAGCAGGCGGGGGGTCACTGAAGCTTTCTTT; CDR3aa: CASSSRRGVTEAFF
v_gene: TRBV20-1; d_gene: NA; j_gene: TRBJ1-2; abundance: NA; CDR3nt: TGCAGTGCTAGAGAACCCTCCACGGCCTATGGCTACACCTTC; CDR3aa: CSAREPSTAYGYTF
v_gene: TRBV20-1; d_gene: TRBD2; j_gene: TRBJ2-3; abundance: NA; CDR3nt: TGCAGTGCCTGGACTAGCGGGGGAGCAGATACGCAGTATTTT; CDR3aa: CSAWTSGGADTQYF
v_gene: TRBV12-3/TRBV12-4; d_gene: NA; j_gene: TRBJ2-3; abundance: few; CDR3nt: TGTGCCAGCAGCACAAATACAGGTCCCAGCACAGATACGCAGTATTTT; CDR3aa: CASSTNTGPSTDTQYF
v_gene: TRBV12-3/TRBV12-4; d_gene: NA; j_gene: TRBJ1-5; abundance: NA; CDR3nt: TGTGCCAGCAGCCAGAGGACCCTAAATCAGCCCCAGCATTTT; CDR3aa: CASSQRTLNQPQHF
v_gene: TRBV5-1; d_gene: NA; j_gene: TRBJ2-7; abundance: NA; CDR3nt: TGCGCCAGCAGAAGGGGGGTGAACTACGAGCAGTACTTC; CDR3aa: CASRRGVNYEQYF
v_gene: TRBV7-2; d_gene: NA; j_gene: TRBJ2-5; abundance: few; CDR3nt: TGTGCCAGCACCACAGGGTCCCAAGAGACCCAGTACTTC; CDR3aa: CASTTGSQETQYF
v_gene: TRBV5-6; d_gene: TRBD2; j_gene: TRBJ2-1; abundance: NA; CDR3nt: TGTGCCAGCAGCTTACCTAGCGGGGGTAGGGATGAGCAGTTCTTC; CDR3aa: CASSLPSGGRDEQFF
v_gene: TRBV13; d_gene: NA; j_gene: TRBJ2-5; abundance: few; CDR3nt: TGTGCCAGCAGTCACGGATGGGAGCCCGATTTGTACTTC; CDR3aa: CASSHGWEPDLYF
v_gene: TRBV19; d_gene: TRBD1; j_gene: TRBJ2-2; abundance: few; CDR3nt: TGTGCCAGTAACAGGGGGGATAGGGCCGGGGAGCTGTTTTTT; CDR3aa: CASNRGDRAGELFF
v_gene: TRBV18; d_gene: NA; j_gene: TRBJ2-7; abundance: many; CDR3nt: TGTGCCAGCTCACCACGTATGGTCGAGCAGTACTTC; CDR3aa: CASSPRMVEQYF
v_gene: TRBV6-1; d_gene: NA; j_gene: TRBJ2-3; abundance: NA; CDR3nt: TGTGCCAGCAGTGTCCTGACACCGCTTAGCACAGATACGCAGTATTTT; CDR3aa: CASSVLTPLSTDTQYF
v_gene: TRBV12-3/TRBV12-4; d_gene: NA; j_gene: TRBJ2-1; abundance: NA; CDR3nt: TGTGCCAGCAGTTTTGCCGGGGAGAGGAATGAGCAGTTCTTC; CDR3aa: CASSFAGERNEQFF
v_gene: TRBV29-1; d_gene: TRBD1; j_gene: TRBJ1-1; abundance: NA; CDR3nt: TGCAGCGTTGCTGACAGGGTTGCTGAAGCTTTCTTT; CDR3aa: CSVADRVAEAFF
v_gene: TRBV7-8; d_gene: NA; j_gene: TRBJ1-4; abundance: NA; CDR3nt: TGTGCCAGCAGCCCAAACCCGGGACGGAGTAATGAAAAACTGTTTTTT; CDR3aa: CASSPNPGRSNEKLFF
v_gene: TRBV20-1; d_gene: TRBD1; j_gene: TRBJ2-2; abundance: many; CDR3nt: TGCAGTGCTAGAGATTTCGTGGGACAGGGAGACACCGGGGAGCTGTTTTTT; CDR3aa: CSARDFVGQGDTGELFF
v_gene: TRBV20-1; d_gene: NA; j_gene: TRBJ2-3; abundance: few; CDR3nt: TGCAGTGCTAGAGATTACCGGGGAGGCACAGATACGCAGTATTTT; CDR3aa: CSARDYRGGTDTQYF
v_gene: TRBV11-2; d_gene: TRBD1; j_gene: TRBJ2-2; abundance: NA; CDR3nt: TGTGCCAGCAGATTCGCCGGGACAGCAACCGGGGAGCTGTTTTTT; CDR3aa: CASRFAGTATGELFF
v_gene: TRBV27; d_gene: NA; j_gene: TRBJ2-3; abundance: few; CDR3nt: TGTGCCAGCAGTCCGGAGGACAGATACACAGATACGCAGTATTTT; CDR3aa: CASSPEDRYTDTQYF
v_gene: TRBV5-1; d_gene: NA; j_gene: TRBJ1-6; abundance: many; CDR3nt: TGCGCCAGCAGCTTGGACCAGAATTCACCCCTCCACTTT; CDR3aa: CASSLDQNSPLHF
v_gene: TRBV18; d_gene: TRBD1; j_gene: TRBJ1-1; abundance: few; CDR3nt: TGTGCCAGCTCACCATCCGGGACAGGGGTTGAAGCTTTCTTT; CDR3aa: CASSPSGTGVEAFF
v_gene: TRBV7-9; d_gene: NA; j_gene: TRBJ1-2; abundance: few; CDR3nt: TGTGCCAGCAGCTTACCGAACAGGGTGGAAAACTATGGCTACACCTTC; CDR3aa: CASSLPNRVENYGYTF
v_gene: TRBV10-3; d_gene: TRBD1; j_gene: TRBJ1-1; abundance: many; CDR3nt: TGTGCCACCGGGACAGGGGACACTGAAGCTTTCTTT; CDR3aa: CATGTGDTEAFF
v_gene: TRBV6-1; d_gene: TRBD1; j_gene: TRBJ1-2; abundance: few; CDR3nt: TGTGCCAGCAGCGCCGGGACAGGGAGTCGGAACTATGGCTACACCTTC; CDR3aa: CASSAGTGSRNYGYTF
v_gene: TRBV7-2; d_gene: TRBD2; j_gene: TRBJ2-1; abundance: NA; CDR3nt: TGTGCCAGCAGCCGGCGCCGGGGGGGCCTGTACAATGAGCAGTTCTTC; CDR3aa: CASSRRRGGLYNEQFF